The present T cell receptor beta chain was sequenced within a study of blood T cell repertoires in COVID-19. Study-wide context: Researchers got acute and convalescent COVID-19 samples from the United States, Italy and Spain. From T cells, B-cell-depleted T cells, or PBMCs came the material, which was cDNA or gDNA.

In the original analysis: Amplified reference gene primers provided the basis for estimating nucleated cell counts. The table came from immunoSEQ multiplex PCR; TCRdb's copy has only in-frame clones and leaves some out. V and J calls and clone size are as listed in that table; D and trimming were resolved from the DNA. This repertoire shows approximately 180,000 clones, 80% to 90% found once; its top ten account for roughly 9.7%. The V end lost 1 base, the J end lost 7 bases, and 13 bases lay between the germline ends. CDR1 and CDR2 from the germline V gene are SGHDN and FVKESK. This CDR3 comprises 14 residues.

This receptor was identified in a human donor with active or convalescent COVID-19. The donor label of this sample is uncertain. The chain couples TRBV14 to TRBJ2-5; tentatively, D is TRBD1 (5 bases). Sequenced material: peripheral blood. The DNA of the CDR3 is TGTGCCAGCAGCCAAGCAACAGGCGGCTTGACCCAGTACTTC. Translating it yields CASSQATGGLTQYF.